This T cell receptor beta chain was sequenced for a study of shared clonotypes between healthy human individuals. Study-level results: Naive subsets typically showed greater estimated richness than memory subsets.

In the naive CD8 group, cells lacked CD45RO and were positively selected for CCR7, so terminally differentiated effector memory CD45RA+ cells were left out. Some clones are missing from TCRdb's copy, which holds only in-frame ones; the method was immunoSEQ multiplex PCR. The sample records hundreds of thousands of clones, about 92% being singletons. Notes on this clone: The antigen is not known.

Germline V gene lookup returns CDR1 SGHKS and CDR2 YYEKEE (reference sequence). The V end lost 0 bases, the J end lost 5 bases, and 12 bases lay between the germline ends. This CDR3 spans 14 amino acids. The chain carries TRBV5-5 and TRBJ2-7; D ambiguous. The sample was naive CD8+ T cells sorted from blood. The sequence was collected from a man younger than 45 in good health. This CDR3 is CASSLDTGPDEQYF. The CDR3 nucleotides are TGTGCCAGCAGCTTGGACACGGGCCCCGACGAGCAGTACTTC.